The 27 T cell receptor beta chains below were found in one sample sequenced in a study of OX40 agonist ivuxolimab in advanced cancers. The library relied on the immunoSEQ multiplex PCR assay. TCRdb re-hosts the immuneACCESS table, in-frame sequences only. Its copies lack some clones; in the studies checked, an unresolved V gene accounts for under half of them, and the cause for the rest is not known. This sample lists 15,000 to 20,000 clones; 86% were detected once. The ten largest account for 15% to 20% of the sample. Sequencing used CD4+ or CD8+ T cells sorted from blood, obtained in a trial of the OX40 agonist ivuxolimab. These receptors came from an adult with an advanced solid tumor such as melanoma, head and neck, liver or kidney cancer.

V and J are TRBV4-1 and TRBJ2-1, with D tentatively TRBD1 (6 bases). The CDR3 runs to 18 residues. The V end was cut by 3 bases, the J end by 0 bases, with 18 bases between. The V gene's germline CDR1 is MGHRA and CDR2 YSYEKL. The DNA of the CDR3 is TGCGCCAGCAGCCAGGCTCGACAGGCGTCCTTCTCCTACAATGAGCAGTTCTTC. Translation gives CASSQARQASFSYNEQFF.

V is TRBV10-3 and J is TRBJ2-1; no clear D. The CDR3 is 12 amino acids. The germline V and J ends were trimmed by 4 bases and 6 bases, with 7 bases remaining between them. CDR1 and CDR2 from the germline V gene are ENHRY and SYGVKD. In DNA, the CDR3 is TGTGCCATCAGTGTTCGGGTCAATGAGCAGTTCTTC. Its translation: CAISVRVNEQFF.

The V gene is TRBV29-1, the J gene TRBJ2-1; 7 bases fit TRBD2. The CDR3 has 18 residues. V shed 6 bases and J 5 bases; nucleotides not matched to a gene: 22. CDR1 is SQVTM and CDR2 is ANQGSEA in the germline V gene. CDR3 in amino acids: CSVVTGLFGEGPNNEQFF. CDR3 nucleotide sequence: TGCAGCGTCGTCACCGGGCTCTTTGGGGAGGGCCCGAACAATGAGCAGTTCTTC.

V and J are TRBV27 and TRBJ2-1; 9 positions match TRBD2. V was clipped by 6 bases and J by 5 bases; unmatched bases: 20. The germline V gene has CDR1 MNHEY and CDR2 SMNVEV (reference sequence). The CDR3 consists of 19 residues. CDR3 region: CASRTYPHQIAGVNNEQFF. The CDR3 DNA sequence: TGTGCCAGCAGGACTTACCCCCACCAAATAGCGGGAGTAAACAATGAGCAGTTCTTC.

The V gene is TRBV7-9, the J gene TRBJ1-4; D ambiguous. Germline-derived CDR1 and CDR2 are SEHNR and FQNEAQ (reference sequence). V was cut by 2 bases and J by 7 bases, with 2 bases left in between. The CDR3 is 11 amino acids. The CDR3 sequence: CASSLIEKLFF. DNA of the CDR3: TGTGCCAGCAGCTTAATTGAAAAACTGTTTTTT.

The sample holds a few counts of this clone. This chain joins TRBV28 and TRBJ2-2, with D unclear. Trimming left V 2 bases short and J 3 bases short, with 19 bases between. In germline, CDR1 is MDHEN, CDR2 SYDVKM. This CDR3 has 18 residues. The CDR3 loop reads CASSLNVRLRSYTGELFF. CDR3 nucleotides: TGTGCCAGCAGTTTAAATGTGAGACTCAGGAGTTACACCGGGGAGCTGTTTTTT.

The chain links TRBV7-2 to TRBJ2-3, with 8 nucleotides matching TRBD2. Germline trimming cut 5 bases from V and 0 bases from J; bases unmatched to any gene: 16. The CDR3 is made up of 19 amino acids. The germline gives CDR1 SGHTA, CDR2 FQGNSA. This CDR3 reads CASSRGLAGGRGSTDTQYF. The CDR3 bases are TGTGCCAGCAGCCGAGGCCTGGCGGGAGGTCGGGGGAGCACAGATACGCAGTATTTT. Combining the CDR3 with reference TRBV7-2 and TRBJ2-3 gives the whole variable domain GAGVSQSPSNKVTEKGKDVELRCDPISGHTALYWYRQSLGQGLEFLIYFQGNSAPDKSGLPSDRFSAERTGGSVSTLTIQRTQQEDSAVYLCASSRGLAGGRGSTDTQYFGPGTRLTVL.

The chain uses TRBV10-2 and TRBJ2-7, with D uncertain. The CDR3 is 13 amino acids. The germline CDR1 and CDR2 sequences are WSHSY and SAAADI. V was trimmed by 9 bases and J by 2 bases, leaving 14 bases between them. The CDR3 protein is CASMGAPTYEQYF. CDR3 DNA: TGCGCCAGTATGGGCGCGCCTACCTACGAGCAGTACTTC.

This clone was detected only once. The gene calls are TRBV30 and TRBJ1-1; D is perhaps TRBD1 (5 bases). The CDR3 contains 13 residues. The germline V gene has CDR1 GTSNPN and CDR2 SVGIG (reference sequence). The V end was cut by 3 bases, the J end by 3 bases, with 11 bases between. DNA for the CDR3: TGTGCCTGGAGGCGCCAGGGTGACACTGAAGCTTTCTTT. The encoded protein is CAWRRQGDTEAFF. The variable domain in full, completed from reference TRBV30 and TRBJ1-1, reads SQTIHQWPATLVQPVGSPLSLECTVEGTSNPNLYWYRQAAGRGLQLLFYSVGIGQISSEVPQNLSASRPQDRQFILSSKKLLLSDSGFYLCAWRRQGDTEAFFGQGTRLTVV.

The CDR3 spells CASGTSSYNEQFF. The CDR3, as DNA: TGCGCCAGCGGGACTAGCTCCTACAATGAGCAGTTCTTC. The chain employs TRBV10-2 and TRBJ2-1, with TRBD2 identical over 8 bases. V shed 8 bases, J shed 0 bases, and the junction held 0 bases outside the gene matches. CDR1 and CDR2 from the germline V gene are WSHSY and SAAADI. This CDR3 has 13 residues.

The chain links TRBV19 to TRBJ1-2; no definite D call. The CDR3 contains 13 residues. Germline CDR1 and CDR2: LNHDA and SQIVND (reference sequence). Trimming stripped 7 bases from V and 3 bases from J, with 12 bases between. In DNA, the CDR3 is TGTGCCAGTACCCCGGGTGCGGACTATGGCTACACCTTC. Translated: CASTPGADYGYTF.

The chain recombines TRBV6-1 with TRBJ2-7; no clear D. CDR1 MNHNS and CDR2 SASEGT come from the germline V gene. V was pared by 4 bases and J by 3 bases, with 10 bases between. This CDR3 contains 13 residues. CDR3 coding DNA: TGTGCCAGCAGTGTGGCGGAGAACTACGAGCAGTACTTC. Translated: CASSVAENYEQYF.

The chain is built from TRBV6-1 and TRBJ2-3, with 8 nucleotides matching TRBD1. Germline trimming cut 3 bases from V and 3 bases from J; bases unmatched to any gene: 8. There are 16 residues in the CDR3. Germline CDR1 reads MNHNS; CDR2 reads SASEGT. Here the CDR3 DNA reads TGTGCCAGCAGTGAGATATGGGACAGGAGGACAGATACGCAGTATTTT. It is translated as CASSEIWDRRTDTQYF.

Only one count was recorded for this clone. The chain couples TRBV18 to TRBJ2-3; D is undetermined. CDR1 is KGHSH, CDR2 LQKENI, per germline. The CDR3 has 14 residues. Trimming left V 0 bases short and J 9 bases short, with 13 bases between. The CDR3 DNA reads as TGTGCCAGCTCACCACCCCGCGACTCGAGGACGCAGTATTTT. This translates into CASSPPRDSRTQYF.

Only a few counts were recorded for this clone. DNA of the CDR3: TGTGCCAGCACTCAGGGGGGGGAAGCTTTCTTT. Protein product: CASTQGGEAFF. The chain couples TRBV4-2 to TRBJ1-1; 7 bases are a match to TRBD1. V dropped 7 bases and J dropped 8; count of bases not matched to a gene: 4. This CDR3 is built from 11 residues. Germline values: CDR1 LGHNA, CDR2 YNFKEQ.

The V call is TRBV5-6, the J call TRBJ1-5, with 7 positions matching TRBD1. The CDR3 is made up of 14 amino acids. The J segment lost 1 base and the V segment lost 4 bases, leaving 2 bases of the junction unmatched. Germline V gene sequence: CDR1 SGHDT, CDR2 YYEEEE. The DNA of the CDR3 is TGTGCCAGCAGCACACAGGGGAGCAATCAGCCCCAGCATTTT. It is translated as CASSTQGSNQPQHF. Variable domain in full (rest from reference TRBV5-6 and TRBJ1-5): DAGVTQSPTHLIKTRGQQVTLRCSPKSGHDTVSWYQQALGQGPQFIFQYYEEEERQRGNFPDRFSGHQFPNYSSELNVNALLLGDSALYLCASSTQGSNQPQHFGDGTRLSIL.

This clone was detected once. This sequence joins TRBV29-1 and TRBJ2-1; D unclear. Between the trimmed V and J ends, which lost 1 base and 7 bases, there was a span of 5 bases. The length of the CDR3 is 11 residues. Germline V gene lookup returns CDR1 SQVTM and CDR2 ANQGSEA. Written as DNA, the CDR3 is TGCAGCGTTGAAGTCGAAAATGAGCAGTTCTTC. Residues: CSVEVENEQFF.

The chain couples TRBV7-9 to TRBJ2-3; the match to TRBD1 covers 7 bases. The CDR3 consists of 15 residues. Germline V CDR1 and CDR2: SEHNR, FQNEAQ (reference sequence). V dropped 3 bases and J dropped 2; count of bases not matched to a gene: 5. The CDR3 DNA follows: TGTGCCAGCAGCTTCGGGACAGAGACCACAGATACGCAGTATTTT. Translation gives CASSFGTETTDTQYF.

The V gene is TRBV14, the J gene TRBJ2-1; TRBD2 agrees at 8 bases. J was trimmed by 3 bases and V by 1 base; bases with no gene match: 8. Germline V CDR1 and CDR2: SGHDN, FVKESK. This CDR3 is 17 amino acids long. CDR3 bases: TGTGCCAGCAGCCAAGGGGTAGCGGGATGGCTCTACAATGAGCAGTTCTTC. Protein: CASSQGVAGWLYNEQFF.

Only a few counts were recorded for this clone. The V call is TRBV5-1, the J call TRBJ2-1; weak D call: TRBD1 (6 bases). The CDR3 has 15 amino acids. Deletions cut 3 bases from V and 7 bases from J, with 17 bases between. Germline loops: CDR1 SGHRS, CDR2 YFSETQ. CDR3 sequence reads: CASSSTGNGMNEQFF. The CDR3 nucleotides are TGCGCCAGCAGCTCAACAGGGAACGGGATGAATGAGCAGTTCTTC.

The gene calls are TRBV7-3 and TRBJ2-3; D is perhaps TRBD2 (6 bases). Germline CDR1 is SGHTA and CDR2 is FQGTGA. Deletions cut 2 bases from V and 4 bases from J, with 16 bases between. CDR3 length equals 16 residues. CDR3 residues: CASSLVSGVGADTQYF. The CDR3 DNA reads TGTGCCAGCAGCTTAGTATCGGGAGTAGGGGCAGATACGCAGTATTTT.

CDR3 protein: CASSERRVATNEKLFF. Written as DNA, the CDR3 is TGTGCCAGCAGTGAGCGGAGAGTTGCAACTAATGAAAAACTGTTTTTT. The V call is TRBV2, the J call TRBJ1-4, with D hard to call. Germline CDR1 SNHLY, CDR2 FYNNEI. This CDR3 spans 16 amino acids. V was pared by 3 bases and J by 0 bases, with 11 bases between.

V is TRBV4-1 and J is TRBJ1-1; tentative D call: TRBD1 (5 bases). Germline-derived CDR1 and CDR2 are MGHRA and YSYEKL. Trimming removed 0 bases from V and 8 bases from J, with 10 bases in between. This CDR3 is 13 amino acids long. As DNA, the CDR3 is TGCGCCAGCAGCCAAGATCGGGGCCTGGAAGCTTTCTTT. It encodes CASSQDRGLEAFF.

The chain joins TRBV6-6 to TRBJ2-6; D gene ambiguous. V was clipped by 0 bases and J by 0 bases, with 3 bases between them. Germline loops: CDR1 MNHNY, CDR2 SVGAGI (reference sequence). This CDR3 is 15 amino acids long. The CDR3, as DNA: TGTGCCAGCAGTTACTCGAGCTCTGGGGCCAACGTCCTGACTTTC. Protein product: CASSYSSSGANVLTF.

The chain recombines TRBV5-6 with TRBJ2-6; D gene ambiguous. V shed 5 bases and J shed 2 bases, with 5 bases lying between them. Germline assignment: CDR1 SGHDT and CDR2 YYEEEE. There are 13 residues in the CDR3. DNA for the CDR3: TGTGCCAGCAGTGTAGCTGGGGCCAACGTCCTGACTTTC. Protein product: CASSVAGANVLTF. Full variable domain (outside the CDR3, taken from reference TRBV5-6 and TRBJ2-6): DAGVTQSPTHLIKTRGQQVTLRCSPKSGHDTVSWYQQALGQGPQFIFQYYEEEERQRGNFPDRFSGHQFPNYSSELNVNALLLGDSALYLCASSVAGANVLTFGAGSRLTVL.

The sample holds one count of this clone. This chain joins TRBV10-3 and TRBJ2-1; D uncertain. V lost 2 bases and J lost 7, with 3 bases in between. The CDR3 loop spans 11 amino acids. CDR1 is ENHRY and CDR2 is SYGVKD in the germline V gene. CDR3 nucleotides: TGTGCCATCAGTGAGACAAATGAGCAGTTCTTC. Its translation: CAISETNEQFF.

The chain has TRBV6-6 and TRBJ2-7, with 11 bases that match TRBD2. V trimming: 10 bases; J trimming: 3 bases; junction bases outside the gene matches: 5. Per germline, CDR1 MNHNY and CDR2 SVGAGI (reference sequence). The CDR3 sequence is 13 residues long. The CDR3 bases are TGTGCCACCACTAGCGGGAGTAACTACGAGCAGTACTTC. Its protein is CATTSGSNYEQYF.